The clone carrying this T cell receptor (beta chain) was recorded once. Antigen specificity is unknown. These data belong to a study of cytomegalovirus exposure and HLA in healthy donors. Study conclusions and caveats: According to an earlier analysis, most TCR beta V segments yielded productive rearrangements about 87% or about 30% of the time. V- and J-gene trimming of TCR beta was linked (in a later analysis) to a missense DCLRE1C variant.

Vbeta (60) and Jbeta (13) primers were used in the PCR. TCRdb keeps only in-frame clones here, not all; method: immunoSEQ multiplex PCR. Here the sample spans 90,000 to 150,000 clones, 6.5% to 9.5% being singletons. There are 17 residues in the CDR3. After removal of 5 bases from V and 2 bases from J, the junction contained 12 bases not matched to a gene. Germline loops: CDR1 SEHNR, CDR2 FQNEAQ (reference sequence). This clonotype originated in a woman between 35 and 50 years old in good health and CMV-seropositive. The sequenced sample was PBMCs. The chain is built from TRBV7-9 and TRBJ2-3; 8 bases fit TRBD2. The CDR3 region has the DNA TGTGCCAGCAGCCGGTCCTCGGGCGGGGGGAACACAGATACGCAGTATTTT. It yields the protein CASSRSSGGGNTDTQYF.